This paragraph reports one TCR beta chain. It lacks a known antigen. Base qualities are not provided; no much larger clone lies one nucleotide away. Patients with autoimmune disease history or receiving systemic immunosuppression were excluded from the trial. In every dose cohort, peripheral blood was drawn for TCR sequencing at baseline, cycle 4 day 1, and cycle 7 day 1. Samples came from an open-label, multicenter, first-in-human phase I dose-escalation trial of ivuxolimab. Adults with locally advanced or metastatic melanoma, renal cell carcinoma, hepatocellular carcinoma or head and neck squamous cell carcinoma were enrolled in the trial. Before TCR sequencing, CD4+ T cells and CD8+ T cells were sorted from peripheral blood as separate populations. Sequences SGDLS (CDR1) and YYNGEE (CDR2) are obtained from the germline V gene. V and J are truncated by 0 bases and 7 bases respectively, leaving an intervening sequence of 14 bases. From cysteine to phenylalanine, the CDR3 is 15 amino acids long. CDR3 DNA only is kept here, 45 bases in frame from base 1.

Genomic DNA was isolated from the sorted cells so that the TCRbeta CDR3 region could be sequenced. The immunoSEQ Assay was used for sequencing of TCRbeta CDR3 regions. The source is immuneACCESS, and TCRdb retained only in-frame sequences with V and J called. Part of the clones is not carried over; for the studies checked, unresolved V genes explain less than half of this, and the remainder is unexplained. Within this sample are tens of thousands of clones, with 88% of them counted one time only. The ten largest clones take up under 0.6% of the sample. The entry originates in a study of OX40 agonist ivuxolimab in advanced cancers. Background on the whole study: The costimulatory receptor OX40 (CD134) was targeted by ivuxolimab, a fully human IgG2 agonistic monoclonal antibody. Intravenous ivuxolimab was administered to patients every 2 weeks at six dose levels: 0.01, 0.1, 0.3, 1.5, 3 and 10 mg/kg. Of the 50 to 55 dose-escalation patients, hepatocellular carcinoma was present in around 20, melanoma in approximately 15, renal cell carcinoma in 9 and head and neck cancer in 9. In the dose-escalation cohort, more than 75% of patients were male, and the mean age was approximately 60 years, with a range of about 23 to 90. Prior anti-PD-1, anti-PD-L1 or anti-CTLA-4 therapy was permitted, and 40% of dose-escalation patients had received checkpoint inhibitors. Three dose-escalation patients achieved partial responses, one with hepatocellular carcinoma and two with cutaneous melanoma. The purpose of peripheral TCRbeta sequencing was to test whether ivuxolimab changed TCR sequence diversity and led to clonal T-cell expansion. The paper describes the monotherapy dose-escalation part (N of about 54 patients) of the phase I trial of ivuxolimab. Overall results and qualifications from the work: In the 0.1-3.0 mg/kg groups, partial responders had among the lowest normalized peripheral clonal expansion, particularly in CD8+ T cells. Antigen specificity was not determined for the clonally expanded peripheral T cells. Low levels of normalized T-cell clonal expansion were also shown by some nonresponding patients. On average, CD8+ T cells showed more expanded clones than CD4+ T cells after ivuxolimab. At doses of 0.1 to 3.0 mg/kg, clonal expansion of both CD4+ and CD8+ blood T cells was observed from baseline to week 6.

The chain is made from TRBV9 and TRBJ1-3, with a tentative D gene TRBD1 over 5 matching bases. This specimen consisted of CD4+ or CD8+ T cells sorted from blood, obtained in a trial of the OX40 agonist ivuxolimab. The receptor comes from an adult with an advanced solid tumor such as melanoma, head and neck, liver or kidney cancer. The CDR3 has the sequence CASSVDQGGANTIYF. The nucleotides are TGTGCCAGCAGCGTAGATCAGGGTGGTGCTAACACCATATATTTT.